The T cell receptor (beta chain) described here comes from a study of identifying expanded T cells in peripheral blood. Clones were sequenced by immunoSEQ multiplex PCR, and TCRdb holds only the in-frame ones, with some missing. Here the sample spans 91,000 or so clones, roughly 90% being singletons. The CDR3 contains 14 residues. Looked up from germline, CDR1 is MNHNS and CDR2 is SASEGT. Trimming took 5 bases from V and 5 from J; bases not matched to a gene: 6. Study results and caveats: Over around two and four weeks, about 15 and 19 clones changed, versus roughly 1.1 between replicates. Variance in clone template counts between approximately two-week samples significantly increased with total template count across all healthy donors.

As to this clone: Antigen: not known.

Healthy donors had no documented immune events, such as infections, while sampled. The sequenced sample was blood. This receptor was taken from a person between 18 and 70 years old in good health. V and J are TRBV6-1 and TRBJ2-7; TRBD1 agrees at 10 bases. CDR3 loop: CASSWDRGSNEQYF. In DNA, the CDR3 is TGTGCCAGCAGTTGGGACAGGGGATCCAACGAGCAGTACTTC.